These 32 T cell receptor beta chains share one sample of origin, sequenced in a study of T cell changes during pregnancy in multiple sclerosis. Measured with immunoSEQ multiplex PCR; TCRdb has only the in-frame clones, and not every one. The sample lists 79,000 or so clones, roughly nine tenths occurring once. This material consisted of peripheral blood, taken before pregnancy. These receptors all stem from a female donor with multiple sclerosis, enrolled in a pregnancy study.

The chain is built from TRBV30 and TRBJ2-5, with TRBD2 identical over 10 bases. V dropped 3 bases and J dropped 0; count of bases not matched to a gene: 19. The CDR3 length is 20 residues. CDR1 and CDR2 from the germline V gene are GTSNPN and SVGIG (reference sequence). The CDR3 region is CAWRGVQQAGGPHYQETQYF. CDR3 nucleotides: TGTGCCTGGAGGGGGGTCCAACAAGCGGGAGGGCCGCATTACCAAGAGACCCAGTACTTC.

This chain links TRBV12-5 with TRBJ2-2; perhaps TRBD2 as D (6 bases). Trimming took 1 base from V and 3 from J, leaving 9 bases between them. This CDR3 spans 15 amino acids. The germline gives CDR1 LGHNT, CDR2 FRNRAP. The CDR3 coding sequence is TGTGCTAGTGGTTTGGGGAGGGAGGACACCGGGGAGCTGTTTTTT. As protein: CASGLGREDTGELFF.

Only a few counts were recorded for this clone. V gene TRBV4-2 combines with J gene TRBJ2-5; D not certain. CDR3 length: 14 amino acids. Per germline, CDR1 LGHNA and CDR2 YNFKEQ. Deletions cut 0 bases from V and 4 bases from J, with 9 bases between. CDR3 amino acids: CASSQEISGETQYF. For the CDR3, the DNA is TGTGCCAGCAGCCAAGAAATATCGGGAGAGACCCAGTACTTC.

This chain joins TRBV7-2 and TRBJ1-1; a possible D gene is TRBD1 (5 bases). This CDR3 spans 15 amino acids. Deletions cut 5 bases from V and 1 base from J, with 14 bases between. Germline CDR1 SGHTA, CDR2 FQGNSA. CDR3 sequence: CASSASWGGNTEAFF. The DNA for the CDR3 is TGTGCCAGCAGCGCATCGTGGGGCGGGAACACTGAAGCTTTCTTT.

In DNA, the CDR3 is TGCGCCAGCAGCTTGGAGTGGGGGCTGAGTGAAGCTTTCTTT. Its translation is CASSLEWGLSEAFF. This sequence joins TRBV5-1 and TRBJ1-1; possible D gene TRBD1, 6 bases. The V gene's germline CDR1 is SGHRS and CDR2 YFSETQ. V was shortened by 0 bases and J by 7 bases, with 13 bases between the two germline ends. This CDR3 is 14 amino acids long.

The rearrangement uses TRBV7-2 and TRBJ2-1; TRBD2 matches 8 bases. Germline V gene data show CDR1 as SGHTA and CDR2 as FQGNSA. The CDR3 loop spans 16 amino acids. Trimming removed 1 base from V and 6 bases from J; junction bases left unmatched: 8. The CDR3 loop reads CASSLGGTRAGNEQFF. In DNA form, the CDR3 reads TGTGCCAGCAGCTTAGGAGGGACTAGGGCGGGCAATGAGCAGTTCTTC.

This clone is classed as medium-sized. The chain couples TRBV5-6 to TRBJ2-1; no definite D call. The V end was cut by 0 bases, the J end by 3 bases, with 7 bases between. The CDR3 runs 14 residues. The germline V gene has CDR1 SGHDT and CDR2 YYEEEE. CDR3 protein: CASSLGSGYNEQFF. CDR3 in DNA: TGTGCCAGCAGCTTGGGATCGGGCTACAATGAGCAGTTCTTC.

The chain has TRBV27 and TRBJ2-7, with a weak D call TRBD1 (5 bases). The length of the CDR3 is 14 residues. CDR1 and CDR2 from the germline V gene are MNHEY and SMNVEV (reference sequence). V lost 4 bases to trimming and J lost 0 bases, with 10 bases between them. The CDR3 loop reads CASSYPDSSYEQYF. The CDR3 nucleotides read TGTGCCAGCAGTTATCCCGACAGCTCCTACGAGCAGTACTTC.

The chain has TRBV13 and TRBJ1-1; D possibly corresponds to TRBD1 (6 bases). Germline V CDR1 and CDR2: PRHDT, FYEKMQ (reference sequence). Trimming removed 4 bases at V and 1 base at J, with 10 bases between. The CDR3 loop spans 14 amino acids. The CDR3 nucleotides read TGTGCCAGCAGCTCGACAGGCACGAACACTGAAGCTTTCTTT. Amino acids: CASSSTGTNTEAFF. Supplemented by reference TRBV13 and TRBJ1-1, the full variable domain reads AAGVIQSPRHLIKEKRETATLKCYPIPRHDTVYWYQQGPGQDPQFLISFYEKMQSDKGSIPDRFSAQQFSDYHSELNMSSLELGDSALYFCASSSTGTNTEAFFGQGTRLTVV.

The genes are TRBV25-1 and TRBJ1-2; 7 bases fit TRBD1. CDR3 size: 15 residues. With V trimmed by 4 bases and J by 4 bases, 9 bases remained unmatched. CDR1 and CDR2 (germline): MGHDK, SYGVNS. The CDR3 DNA follows: TGTGCCAGCAGTGGGGGGACAGTCAAGGGCTATGGCTACACCTTC. Its translation: CASSGGTVKGYGYTF.

V and J are TRBV5-1 and TRBJ2-1; 12 bases agree with TRBD2. V was clipped by 0 bases and J by 5 bases; unmatched bases: 0. The germline gives CDR1 SGHRS, CDR2 YFSETQ. The CDR3 loop spans 15 amino acids. The CDR3 DNA sequence: TGCGCCAGCAGCTTGGGACTAGCGGGAGACAATGAGCAGTTCTTC. Its translation: CASSLGLAGDNEQFF.

The rearrangement links TRBV7-9 to TRBJ2-2; D call uncertain. This CDR3 has 13 amino acids. V shed 6 bases and J shed 1 base, with 6 bases lying between them. In germline, CDR1 is SEHNR, CDR2 FQNEAQ (reference sequence). The CDR3 DNA reads TGTGCCAGCAGTCCTGTGAACACCGGGGAGCTGTTTTTT. Translating it yields CASSPVNTGELFF.

V is TRBV5-1 and J is TRBJ1-5, with D unclear. This CDR3 region has 13 residues. The germline gives CDR1 SGHRS, CDR2 YFSETQ. Trimming stripped 0 bases from V and 8 bases from J, with 9 bases between. CDR3 coding DNA: TGCGCCAGCAGCTTGGACGGTCTGGAGCCCCAGCATTTT. Its protein is CASSLDGLEPQHF.

J is TRBJ1-5 and V is TRBV19; D unresolved. The germline V and J ends were trimmed by 3 bases and 1 base, with 10 bases remaining between them. Germline V gene sequence: CDR1 LNHDA, CDR2 SQIVND (reference sequence). This CDR3 comprises 15 residues. CDR3 protein: CASSMSPLSNQPQHF. The CDR3, as DNA: TGTGCCAGTAGTATGAGTCCACTAAGCAATCAGCCCCAGCATTTT.

The table lists this clone with a few counts. J is TRBJ1-5 and V is TRBV19; D unresolved. Per germline, CDR1 LNHDA and CDR2 SQIVND (reference sequence). V was clipped by 3 bases and J by 3 bases, with 6 bases between them. The CDR3 is 13 residues long. CDR3 in amino acids: CASSIRFNQPQHF. Written as DNA, the CDR3 is TGTGCCAGTAGTATTCGTTTCAATCAGCCCCAGCATTTT.

This chain connects TRBV5-1 to TRBJ1-2, with a tentative D call TRBD1 (6 bases). The germline CDR1 and CDR2 sequences are SGHRS and YFSETQ. Deletions cut 2 bases from V and 5 bases from J, with 16 bases between. The CDR3 covers 15 residues. CDR3 DNA sequence: TGCGCCAGCAGCTTCACAGGACAGTTGACTTATGGCTACACCTTC. Encoded protein: CASSFTGQLTYGYTF.

The chain combines TRBV4-1 with TRBJ1-2; D unresolved. The CDR3 length is 11 residues. Trimming stripped 0 bases from V and 8 bases from J, with 4 bases between. Germline lookup yields CDR1 MGHRA and CDR2 YSYEKL. CDR3 in amino acids: CASSQDSGYTF. The CDR3 DNA reads TGCGCCAGCAGCCAAGATAGCGGCTACACCTTC.

This chain uses TRBV10-3 with TRBJ1-5; 8 bases match TRBD1. V dropped 11 bases and J dropped 3; count of bases not matched to a gene: 6. The length of the CDR3 is 13 residues. Germline values: CDR1 ENHRY, CDR2 SYGVKD. This CDR3 reads CAVTDRANQPQHF. The CDR3, as DNA: TGTGCCGTCACGGACAGGGCCAATCAGCCCCAGCATTTT.

V and J are TRBV7-2 and TRBJ2-7; 7 bases fit TRBD2. The length of the CDR3 is 15 residues. Germline trimming cut 1 base from V and 2 bases from J; bases unmatched to any gene: 5. Germline V gene data show CDR1 as SGHTA and CDR2 as FQGNSA. The CDR3 here is CASSLGLAATYEQYF. CDR3 in DNA: TGTGCCAGCAGCTTAGGTCTAGCGGCGACCTACGAGCAGTACTTC.

This sequence joins TRBV5-1 and TRBJ2-7; 7 bases are a match to TRBD1. The CDR3 runs to 14 residues. Germline lookup yields CDR1 SGHRS and CDR2 YFSETQ. V shed 7 bases, J shed 0 bases, and the junction held 7 bases outside the gene matches. The CDR3 is CASRPGQSSYEQYF. The CDR3 DNA reads as TGCGCCAGCCGTCCGGGACAGAGCTCCTACGAGCAGTACTTC.

The rearrangement joins TRBV11-2 to TRBJ1-5; D may be TRBD1 (5 bases). The CDR3 is 15 amino acids. Germline V gene sequence: CDR1 SGHAT, CDR2 FQNNGV. Trimming cost V 3 bases and J 0 bases, with 9 bases left between them. CDR3 in DNA: TGTGCCAGCAGCTTGGGGGGATATAGCAATCAGCCCCAGCATTTT. Translated, it gives CASSLGGYSNQPQHF.

The J gene is TRBJ2-2, the V gene TRBV6-1; D possibly corresponds to TRBD1 (6 bases). The germline V gene encodes CDR1 MNHNS and CDR2 SASEGT. V shed 7 bases and J shed 1 base, with 10 bases lying between them. The CDR3 length is 14 residues. CDR3 loop: CASTGQRNTGELFF. CDR3 nucleotides: TGTGCCAGCACCGGACAGCGGAACACCGGGGAGCTGTTTTTT.

The rearrangement links TRBV5-4 to TRBJ1-1; TRBD1 aligns across 11 bases. Germline loops: CDR1 SGHNT, CDR2 YYREEE (reference sequence). This CDR3 contains 13 residues. Germline trimming cut 3 bases from V and 9 bases from J; bases unmatched to any gene: 4. In nucleotides, the CDR3 is TGTGCCAGCAGCTGGGGACAGGGGGAAAAAGCTTTCTTT. Its protein product is CASSWGQGEKAFF. The variable domain in full, completed from reference TRBV5-4 and TRBJ1-1, reads ETGVTQSPTHLIKTRGQQVTLRCSSQSGHNTVSWYQQALGQGPQFIFQYYREEENGRGNFPPRFSGLQFPNYSSELNVNALELDDSALYLCASSWGQGEKAFFGQGTRLTVV.

This chain connects TRBV30 to TRBJ1-4; the D is unclear. The CDR3 is 16 amino acids. V was clipped by 2 bases and J by 0 bases, with 13 bases between them. Germline CDR1 is GTSNPN and CDR2 is SVGIG (reference sequence). CDR3 DNA sequence: TGTGCCTGGAGTCCCTCTTGGACTTCAACTAATGAAAAACTGTTTTTT. Protein: CAWSPSWTSTNEKLFF.

The V gene is TRBV30, the J gene TRBJ1-4; TRBD1 matches at 8 bases. Germline CDR1 GTSNPN, CDR2 SVGIG (reference sequence). V trimming: 1 base; J trimming: 5 bases; junction bases outside the gene matches: 3. The CDR3 consists of 14 residues. In DNA form, the CDR3 reads TGTGCCTGGAGTGGGGGGACAGGAAATGAAAAACTGTTTTTT. It specifies CAWSGGTGNEKLFF.

V is TRBV30 and J is TRBJ1-5, with 7 positions matching TRBD1. Germline lookup yields CDR1 GTSNPN and CDR2 SVGIG (reference sequence). The junction had 1 base not matched to a gene; V was cut back by 0 bases and J by 5 bases. CDR3 length: 13 residues. CDR3 protein: CAWSVTGDQPQHF. The CDR3 nucleotides read TGTGCCTGGAGTGTAACAGGGGATCAGCCCCAGCATTTT.

The rearrangement uses TRBV9 and TRBJ2-1; no definite D call. Per germline, CDR1 SGDLS and CDR2 YYNGEE. Trimming removed 0 bases from V and 5 bases from J, with 18 bases in between. This CDR3 has 17 residues. The CDR3 is CASSVGLDSPPDNEQFF. In nucleotides, the CDR3 is TGTGCCAGCAGCGTAGGCCTAGACTCCCCCCCGGACAATGAGCAGTTCTTC.

The chain couples TRBV9 to TRBJ2-7, with a possible D match to TRBD2 (7 bases). This CDR3 spans 15 amino acids. Germline assignment: CDR1 SGDLS and CDR2 YYNGEE. Trimming cost V 0 bases and J 6 bases, with 16 bases left between them. CDR3 sequence (DNA): TGTGCCAGCAGCGTAGGATCCGCAGGGGAGGGCGAGCAGTACTTC. It codes for CASSVGSAGEGEQYF.

V and J are TRBV19 and TRBJ1-4; no clear D. This CDR3 spans 16 amino acids. V shed 5 bases and J shed 7 bases, with 20 bases lying between them. CDR1 and CDR2 from the germline V gene are LNHDA and SQIVND (reference sequence). CDR3 region: CASSPSIGQEGEKLFF. DNA of the CDR3: TGTGCCAGTAGTCCCAGTATTGGGCAGGAAGGTGAAAAACTGTTTTTT.

The rearrangement uses TRBV28 and TRBJ1-4, with 11 bases aligning to TRBD1. Germline loops: CDR1 MDHEN, CDR2 SYDVKM. CDR3 length equals 17 residues. The V segment lost 5 bases and the J segment 0 bases; nucleotides outside the gene matches: 5. The CDR3: CASSGQGAGATNEKLFF. In nucleotides, the CDR3 is TGTGCCAGCAGTGGACAGGGGGCTGGGGCAACTAATGAAAAACTGTTTTTT.

This sequence joins TRBV12-5 and TRBJ2-7; the match to TRBD1 covers 11 bases. The V gene end was trimmed by 3 bases and the J gene end by 0 bases; junction bases not matched to a gene: 10. The CDR3 totals 18 residues. Germline V lookup: CDR1 LGHNT, CDR2 FRNRAP. CDR3: CASGFYPTGTGGSYEQYF. In DNA, the CDR3 is TGTGCTAGTGGTTTCTACCCGACCGGGACAGGGGGCTCCTACGAGCAGTACTTC.

This chain links TRBV5-8 with TRBJ1-2, with a weak D call TRBD1 (5 bases). This CDR3 is 13 amino acids long. Germline CDR1 reads SGHTS; CDR2 reads YDEGEE. The V end was cut by 5 bases, the J end by 3 bases, with 11 bases between. The CDR3 sequence is CASRSGLDYGYTF. The CDR3 coding sequence is TGTGCCAGCAGATCGGGACTGGACTATGGCTACACCTTC.